These 26 T cell receptor beta chains were all obtained from the same sample, sequenced in a study of blood T cell repertoires in COVID-19. The protocol was immunoSEQ multiplex PCR, while the TCRdb copy is restricted to in-frame clones and leaves out a portion. The data contain 99,000 or so clones, approximately 83% of them singletons. Input material: peripheral blood. Receptors originate from a man between 50 and 59 years old with acute or convalescent COVID-19.

The chain recombines TRBV28 with TRBJ1-2, with 8 bases aligning to TRBD1. CDR1 is MDHEN, CDR2 SYDVKM, per germline. V trimming: 5 bases; J trimming: 1 base; junction bases outside the gene matches: 18. This CDR3 is 19 amino acids long. The CDR3 DNA follows: TGTGCCAGCAGTCCCCTCCTTATTGCAGGGGGCGAAGTTAACTATGGCTACACCTTC. Protein sequence: CASSPLLIAGGEVNYGYTF.

The sample holds a few counts of this clone. The chain links TRBV19 to TRBJ1-2; a possible D gene is TRBD1 (5 bases). Germline V lookup: CDR1 LNHDA, CDR2 SQIVND (reference sequence). V was pared by 7 bases and J by 0 bases, with 15 bases between. The CDR3 covers 15 residues. CDR3 sequence: CASTLERTTNYGYTF. For the CDR3, the DNA is TGTGCCAGTACCCTCGAGAGGACAACTAACTATGGCTACACCTTC.

J is TRBJ1-5 and V is TRBV27; 8 bases are shared with TRBD1. Germline V gene data show CDR1 as MNHEY and CDR2 as SMNVEV (reference sequence). Trimming at V came to 3 bases and at J to 6 bases, leaving 4 bases not matched to a gene. CDR3 length: 14 residues. CDR3 coding DNA: TGTGCCAGCAGTTTGTGGACAGGGTCTCAGCCCCAGCATTTT. Translation gives CASSLWTGSQPQHF.

The chain links TRBV2 to TRBJ2-3; TRBD2 matches 9 bases. This CDR3 is built from 14 residues. From germline, CDR1 is SNHLY and CDR2 FYNNEI. With 10 bases clipped from V and 5 bases from J, the junction kept 10 bases outside the gene matches. The DNA of the CDR3 is TGTGCCACCCTAGCGGGACTGAGCGGAGATACGCAGTATTTT. It is translated as CATLAGLSGDTQYF.

This clone appeared a few times. This rearrangement joins TRBV7-8 to TRBJ1-1; 7 bases map to TRBD1. The CDR3 consists of 15 residues. CDR1 and CDR2 (germline): SGHVS, FQNEAQ. V lost 5 bases, J lost 7 bases, and 13 bases stayed unmatched. CDR3 sequence (DNA): TGTGCCAGCAGCCCCGATTACCCCTGGACAGGTGAAGCTTTCTTT. Protein sequence: CASSPDYPWTGEAFF.

The V and J genes are TRBV6-5 and TRBJ1-1; D perhaps matches TRBD1 (5 bases). V was cut by 0 bases and J by 4 bases, with 12 bases left in between. The CDR3 runs 15 residues. Per the germline V gene, CDR1 is MNHEY and CDR2 is SVGAGI. CDR3 amino acids: CASSYSARVVTEAFF. The CDR3 coding sequence is TGTGCCAGCAGTTACTCGGCCAGGGTGGTCACTGAAGCTTTCTTT.

The rearrangement links TRBV5-1 to TRBJ1-1; D is ambiguous. V was clipped by 3 bases and J by 0 bases, with 6 bases between them. Germline V CDR1 and CDR2: SGHRS, YFSETQ. The CDR3 sequence is 13 residues long. The DNA for the CDR3 is TGCGCCAGCAGCTCGGGATTGAACACTGAAGCTTTCTTT. Its translation is CASSSGLNTEAFF.

The chain carries TRBV27 and TRBJ2-7, with 7 bases identical to TRBD1. Germline lookup yields CDR1 MNHEY and CDR2 SMNVEV (reference sequence). There are 14 residues in the CDR3. J was trimmed by 1 base and V by 4 bases; bases with no gene match: 4. The CDR3 nucleotides are TGTGCCAGCAGTTCGACAGGGTCTTCCTACGAGCAGTACTTC. The encoded protein is CASSSTGSSYEQYF.

The chain links TRBV19 to TRBJ1-5, with no clear D. The CDR3 extends over 18 amino acids. V dropped 5 bases and J dropped 4 bases, with 24 bases sitting between them. Germline V CDR1 and CDR2: LNHDA, SQIVND (reference sequence). CDR3 amino acids: CASSRESTSSTGNQPQHF. The CDR3 DNA reads TGTGCCAGTAGTCGAGAATCCACGAGTTCGACTGGTAATCAGCCCCAGCATTTT. Together with reference TRBV19 and TRBJ1-5, the CDR3 gives the full variable domain: DGGITQSPKYLFRKEGQNVTLSCEQNLNHDAMYWYRQDPGQGLRLIYYSQIVNDFQKGDIAEGYSVSREKKESFPLTVTSAQKNPTAFYLCASSRESTSSTGNQPQHFGDGTRLSIL.

This clone came up a few times. This rearrangement joins TRBV2 to TRBJ2-7; 12 nucleotides line up with TRBD1. The germline V gene has CDR1 SNHLY and CDR2 FYNNEI. V shed 6 bases, J shed 4 bases, and the junction held 7 bases outside the gene matches. CDR3 length: 15 residues. CDR3 protein: CASSNRDRGLYEQYF. As DNA, the CDR3 is TGTGCCAGCAGCAACCGGGACAGGGGGCTATACGAGCAGTACTTC.

The chain employs TRBV7-8 and TRBJ1-4; 8 bases agree with TRBD1. Germline loops: CDR1 SGHVS, CDR2 FQNEAQ. With 1 base clipped from V and 7 bases from J, the junction kept 2 bases outside the gene matches. The CDR3 covers 14 residues. The DNA of the CDR3 is TGTGCCAGCAGCTTAGGCAGGGGGCCTGAAAAACTGTTTTTT. Protein sequence: CASSLGRGPEKLFF.

The chain is built from TRBV18 and TRBJ2-7, with 9 positions matching TRBD1. The V and J ends lost 8 bases and 0 bases, in that order; junction bases with no gene match: 14. The CDR3 is made up of 17 amino acids. The germline CDR1 and CDR2 sequences are KGHSH and LQKENI. DNA for the CDR3: TGTGCCAGCCGAACCGGGACAGGGACAGCCAGCTCCTACGAGCAGTACTTC. It translates to CASRTGTGTASSYEQYF.

This clone has just one count. The sample carries other DNA sequences with the same CDR3. The chain uses TRBV30 and TRBJ2-1; D is unclear. V gave up 0 bases and J gave up 7 bases, with 4 bases separating them. Germline CDR1 reads GTSNPN; CDR2 reads SVGIG (reference sequence). The CDR3 is 11 amino acids. CDR3 DNA: TGTGCCTGGAGTGTATCTAATGAGCAGTTCTTC. Its protein product is CAWSVSNEQFF.

The chain links TRBV27 to TRBJ1-6; D may be TRBD1 (6 bases). Germline V gives CDR1 MNHEY, CDR2 SMNVEV (reference sequence). The CDR3 covers 17 residues. Trimming removed 3 bases from V and 0 bases from J, with 12 bases in between. The CDR3 loop reads CASSLTGWSSYNSPLHF. The CDR3 DNA is TGTGCCAGCAGTTTGACAGGTTGGAGCTCCTATAATTCACCCCTCCACTTT.

The chain joins TRBV27 to TRBJ1-4; D is unclear. The CDR3 consists of 13 residues. Deletions cut 0 bases from V and 8 bases from J, with 7 bases between. Germline V gene lookup returns CDR1 MNHEY and CDR2 SMNVEV (reference sequence). CDR3 protein: CASSLSRWEKLFF. DNA of the CDR3: TGTGCCAGCAGTTTATCTCGGTGGGAAAAACTGTTTTTT.

This chain connects TRBV7-2 to TRBJ2-3, with D hard to call. There are 15 residues in the CDR3. The germline V and J ends were trimmed by 0 bases and 0 bases, with 7 bases remaining between them. Germline CDR1 SGHTA, CDR2 FQGNSA. CDR3 sequence reads: CASSLAFRSTDTQYF. CDR3 in DNA: TGTGCCAGCAGCTTAGCGTTCCGGAGCACAGATACGCAGTATTTT.

J is TRBJ1-5 and V is TRBV7-8; 10 nucleotides align to TRBD1. CDR3 length: 16 amino acids. From germline, CDR1 is SGHVS and CDR2 FQNEAQ. V was clipped by 4 bases and J by 7 bases; unmatched bases: 10. DNA of the CDR3: TGTGCCAGCAGCTGGACAGGGGGGGAACTGGGACAGCCCCAGCATTTT. This codes for CASSWTGGELGQPQHF. Variable domain in full (rest from reference TRBV7-8 and TRBJ1-5): GAGVSQSPRYKVAKRGQDVALRCDPISGHVSLFWYQQALGQGPEFLTYFQNEAQLDKSGLPSDRFFAERPEGSVSTLKIQRTQQEDSAVYLCASSWTGGELGQPQHFGDGTRLSIL.

V usage is TRBV12-5 and J usage is TRBJ2-1; 8 positions agree with TRBD2. The CDR3 covers 12 residues. In germline, CDR1 is LGHNT, CDR2 FRNRAP. The trim removed 11 bases at V and 4 bases at J, leaving 4 bases unmatched. CDR3 protein: CAFSGGYNEQFF. In nucleotides, the CDR3 is TGTGCTTTCTCGGGGGGGTACAATGAGCAGTTCTTC.

This clone showed up just once. Other DNA variants within this sample encode the same CDR3. In nucleotides, the CDR3 is TGTGCCTGGAGTGTATCCGGAGATACGCAGTATTTT. Its protein product is CAWSVSGDTQYF. The chain combines TRBV30 with TRBJ2-3; no reliable D call. V lost 0 bases and J lost 5, with 6 bases in between. Germline loops: CDR1 GTSNPN, CDR2 SVGIG (reference sequence). This CDR3 is built from 12 residues. The whole variable domain, filled in from reference TRBV30 and TRBJ2-3, reads SQTIHQWPATLVQPVGSPLSLECTVEGTSNPNLYWYRQAAGRGLQLLFYSVGIGQISSEVPQNLSASRPQDRQFILSSKKLLLSDSGFYLCAWSVSGDTQYFGPGTRLTVL.

This chain joins TRBV3-1 (or the pseudogene TRBV3-2) and TRBJ2-3, with D perhaps matching TRBD2 (6 bases). This CDR3 comprises 15 residues. Trimming left V 1 base short and J 4 bases short, with 12 bases between. Germline loops: CDR1 LGHDT, CDR2 YNNKEL (reference sequence). The CDR3 nucleotides read TGTGCCAGCAGCCAAGTGGCGGGAAGCCCAGATACGCAGTATTTT. Its translation is CASSQVAGSPDTQYF.

The chain recombines TRBV7-2 with TRBJ2-7; 9 nucleotides agree with TRBD1. V lost 0 bases, J lost 4 bases, and 4 bases stayed unmatched. Germline values: CDR1 SGHTA, CDR2 FQGNSA. The CDR3 contains 15 residues. CDR3 coding DNA: TGTGCCAGCAGCTTAGCTTCGGGACAGGGATACGAGCAGTACTTC. Its translation: CASSLASGQGYEQYF.

Only one count was recorded for this clone. The V gene is TRBV6-2 or TRBV6-3, the J gene TRBJ2-3; 7 bases are shared with TRBD2. Germline CDR1 is MNHEY and CDR2 is SVGEGT. J gave up 3 bases and V 6 bases, and 6 bases lay outside the gene matches. The CDR3 extends over 14 amino acids. The CDR3 nucleotides read TGTGCCAGCAGCCGGACTAGTGGGACAGATACGCAGTATTTT. It codes for CASSRTSGTDTQYF.

The chain combines TRBV6-5 with TRBJ2-2, with D perhaps TRBD1 (5 bases). Germline V gene sequence: CDR1 MNHEY, CDR2 SVGAGI. Trimming took 5 bases from V and 3 from J, leaving 13 bases between them. This CDR3 is 15 amino acids long. The CDR3: CASSRVQGDTGELFF. The CDR3 DNA reads as TGTGCCAGCAGTAGGGTTCAGGGTGACACCGGGGAGCTGTTTTTT.

This sequence joins TRBV3-1 (or the pseudogene TRBV3-2) and TRBJ2-1, with no clear D. V shed 2 bases and J shed 6 bases, with 17 bases lying between them. Per germline, CDR1 LGHDT and CDR2 YNNKEL (reference sequence). CDR3 length: 16 amino acids. This chain's CDR3 is CASSQLRTTPSNEQFF. The CDR3 nucleotides are TGTGCCAGCAGCCAACTGAGAACTACCCCGAGCAATGAGCAGTTCTTC.

The chain employs TRBV6-5 and TRBJ1-1; TRBD1 might be the D (5 bases). Germline-derived CDR1 and CDR2 are MNHEY and SVGAGI. The CDR3 is 14 residues long. V was shortened by 6 bases and J by 1 base, with 12 bases between the two germline ends. Written as DNA, the CDR3 is TGTGCCAGCAGCCTCTATACAGGGAACACTGAAGCTTTCTTT. Translated: CASSLYTGNTEAFF.

The V call is TRBV5-4, the J call TRBJ1-1, with D tentatively TRBD1 (5 bases). Germline loops: CDR1 SGHNT, CDR2 YYREEE (reference sequence). Trimming took off 1 base at V and 0 bases at J, with 7 bases between the two ends. CDR3 length equals 14 residues. For the CDR3, the DNA is TGTGCCAGCAGCTTGTCAGGGATGAACACTGAAGCTTTCTTT. Encoded protein: CASSLSGMNTEAFF.